Shown below are 12 T cell receptor beta chains from a single sample sequenced in a study of blood T cell repertoires in COVID-19. Sequencing used immunoSEQ multiplex PCR; TCRdb keeps in-frame clones, though not all of them. Among 200,000 or so clones listed, about 80% were seen once. Sequenced: PBMCs or T cells enriched from blood (not recorded which). The receptor set was obtained from a woman aged 50 to 65 who had been exposed to COVID-19.

The J gene is TRBJ2-3, the V gene TRBV6-2 or TRBV6-3, with D perhaps TRBD1 (6 bases). The CDR3 has 15 amino acids. CDR1 and CDR2 from the germline V gene are MNHEY and SVGEGT. V lost 4 bases and J lost 1, with 12 bases in between. Written as DNA, the CDR3 is TGTGCCAGCAGTTTGGGCAGGGGTCGCACAGATACGCAGTATTTT. This sequence encodes CASSLGRGRTDTQYF.

The rearrangement joins TRBV12-5 to TRBJ1-1, with 7 bases matching TRBD1. The CDR3 spans 14 residues. Germline assignment: CDR1 LGHNT and CDR2 FRNRAP. V shed 6 bases and J 5 bases; nucleotides not matched to a gene: 9. The CDR3 spells CASGTGIGYTEAFF. CDR3 sequence (DNA): TGTGCTAGTGGGACAGGGATCGGGTATACTGAAGCTTTCTTT.

The chain links TRBV19 to TRBJ2-5; 10 bases match TRBD1. The CDR3 is 13 residues long. J gave up 5 bases and V 9 bases, and 6 bases lay outside the gene matches. The germline CDR1 and CDR2 sequences are LNHDA and SQIVND (reference sequence). The CDR3: CASGQGVSETQYF. DNA for the CDR3: TGTGCCAGCGGACAGGGGGTTAGCGAGACCCAGTACTTC.

The chain combines TRBV4-2 with TRBJ1-4; D remains unclear. Germline V gene sequence: CDR1 LGHNA, CDR2 YNFKEQ. V lost 1 base, J lost 4 bases, and 7 bases lay in between. The CDR3 is 14 residues long. The CDR3 region has the DNA TGTGCCAGCAGCCAAGGCGGTAATAATGAAAAACTGTTTTTT. Translated: CASSQGGNNEKLFF.

This chain links TRBV5-6 with TRBJ1-1, with a tentative D call TRBD1 (5 bases). V was shortened by 4 bases and J by 2 bases, with 15 bases between the two germline ends. Germline CDR1 is SGHDT and CDR2 is YYEEEE. The CDR3 sequence is 15 residues long. The CDR3 DNA follows: TGTGCCAGCAGCACCATACCCGACAGTAACACTGAAGCTTTCTTT. Translated: CASSTIPDSNTEAFF.

This sequence joins TRBV19 and TRBJ2-7; maybe TRBD1 (7 bases). This CDR3 has 15 residues. Trimming removed 1 base at V and 3 bases at J, with 13 bases between. The germline V gene has CDR1 LNHDA and CDR2 SQIVND (reference sequence). This CDR3 reads CASSIGGDSHYEQYF. In nucleotides, the CDR3 is TGTGCCAGTAGTATAGGGGGGGACAGCCACTACGAGCAGTACTTC.

A few counts support this clone. The chain uses TRBV11-2 and TRBJ1-3, with D uncertain. Trimming shortened V by 1 base and J by 2 bases, and 9 bases separated the two germline ends. Germline CDR1 SGHAT, CDR2 FQNNGV. The CDR3 extends over 15 amino acids. This chain's CDR3 is CASSLAGRAGNTIYF. CDR3 sequence (DNA): TGTGCCAGCAGCTTAGCCGGGAGGGCTGGAAACACCATATATTTT. Variable domain in full (rest from reference TRBV11-2 and TRBJ1-3): EAGVAQSPRYKIIEKRQSVAFWCNPISGHATLYWYQQILGQGPKLLIQFQNNGVVDDSQLPKDRFSAERLKGVDSTLKIQPAKLEDSAVYLCASSLAGRAGNTIYFGEGSWLTVV.

This chain joins TRBV7-2 and TRBJ2-5; 7 bases are shared with TRBD2. J was trimmed by 4 bases and V by 5 bases; bases with no gene match: 10. This CDR3 spans 15 amino acids. Germline V CDR1 and CDR2: SGHTA, FQGNSA. The DNA of the CDR3 is TGTGCCAGCAGCCCCCTGAACGGGGGGACAGAGACCCAGTACTTC. It codes for CASSPLNGGTETQYF.

The chain links TRBV19 to TRBJ1-5; D uncertain. The V gene lost 5 bases and the J gene lost 4 bases, with 15 bases spanning the gap. The CDR3 is 15 amino acids. Germline V gene sequence: CDR1 LNHDA, CDR2 SQIVND (reference sequence). The CDR3 DNA reads TGTGCCAGTAGTCCACCAGGCCCAGATAATCAGCCCCAGCATTTT. Its protein is CASSPPGPDNQPQHF. The full variable domain, with the rest looked up from reference TRBV19 and TRBJ1-5, is DGGITQSPKYLFRKEGQNVTLSCEQNLNHDAMYWYRQDPGQGLRLIYYSQIVNDFQKGDIAEGYSVSREKKESFPLTVTSAQKNPTAFYLCASSPPGPDNQPQHFGDGTRLSIL.

In this sample, this clone turned up a few times. V gene TRBV7-8 combines with J gene TRBJ1-6; TRBD1 matches at 9 bases. Per germline, CDR1 SGHVS and CDR2 FQNEAQ. The CDR3 sequence is 15 residues long. With 4 bases clipped from V and 10 bases from J, the junction kept 8 bases outside the gene matches. This CDR3 reads CASSYRTGENSPLHF. DNA of the CDR3: TGTGCCAGCAGCTACCGGACAGGGGAAAACTCACCCCTCCACTTT.

The CDR3: CASSEAGGYNEQFF. For the CDR3, the DNA is TGTGCCAGTAGTGAGGCGGGGGGATACAATGAGCAGTTCTTC. The V gene is TRBV19, the J gene TRBJ2-1, with TRBD2 matching over 8 bases. Trimming took 5 bases from V and 4 from J; bases not matched to a gene: 4. The CDR3 length is 14 residues. Germline CDR1 reads LNHDA; CDR2 reads SQIVND (reference sequence).

J is TRBJ1-2 and V is TRBV19; D is unclear. V was cut by 1 base and J by 8 bases, with 11 bases left in between. This CDR3 spans 13 amino acids. Germline CDR1 is LNHDA and CDR2 is SQIVND (reference sequence). CDR3 region: CASSIVWTGGYTF. The DNA of the CDR3 is TGTGCCAGTAGTATAGTATGGACTGGCGGCTACACCTTC. Variable domain in full (rest from reference TRBV19 and TRBJ1-2): DGGITQSPKYLFRKEGQNVTLSCEQNLNHDAMYWYRQDPGQGLRLIYYSQIVNDFQKGDIAEGYSVSREKKESFPLTVTSAQKNPTAFYLCASSIVWTGGYTFGSGTRLTVV.